One and the same sample provided the 21 T cell receptor beta chains below, sequenced in a study of identical twins. TCRdb processed the 5' RACE reads anew with MiXCR; each CDR3 protein has one entry. The sample yields 450,000 to 650,000 distinct CDR3 sequences, approximately 16% seen once. These records were also assigned to another study, of yellow fever vaccine responses in identical twins.

The sequenced sample consisted of CD4+ T cells sorted from blood. These receptors came from a woman between 18 and 29 years old in good health.

This clonotype was detected only a few times. The CDR3 protein is CASSGGPTYNEQFF. CDR3 in DNA: TGCGCCAGCAGCGGGGGGCCTACCTACAATGAGCAGTTCTTC. The chain joins TRBV10-1 to TRBJ2-1, with a tentative D call TRBD2 (7 bases). Trimming pared 6 bases from V and 2 bases from J, leaving 11 bases between. The CDR3 runs 14 residues. CDR1 and CDR2 from the germline V gene are WNHNN and SYGVQD (reference sequence).

This chain uses TRBV9 with TRBJ2-3; D remains ambiguous. This CDR3 is 16 amino acids long. Between the trimmed V and J ends, which lost 0 bases and 0 bases, there was a span of 11 bases. CDR1 and CDR2 from the germline V gene are SGDLS and YYNGEE. The CDR3 region is CASSVATGRSTDTQYF. Here the CDR3 DNA reads TGTGCCAGCAGCGTAGCTACGGGTAGAAGCACAGATACGCAGTATTTT.

This chain joins TRBV3-1 and TRBJ2-1, with D perhaps TRBD2 (6 bases). The V end lost 3 bases, the J end lost 5 bases, and 14 bases lay between the germline ends. The CDR3 length is 15 residues. CDR1 is LGHDT, CDR2 YNNKEL, per germline (reference sequence). CDR3 amino acids: CASSHPLAAHNEQFF. CDR3 bases: TGTGCCAGCAGCCACCCGTTAGCGGCCCACAATGAGCAGTTCTTC.

This chain joins TRBV12-3 or TRBV12-4 and TRBJ2-1; the match to TRBD1 covers 12 bases. The V and J ends lost 7 bases and 6 bases, in that order; junction bases with no gene match: 7. This CDR3 region has 15 residues. Here the CDR3 reads CASTPGQGAFNEQFF. The DNA for the CDR3 is TGTGCCAGCACTCCGGGACAGGGGGCGTTCAATGAGCAGTTCTTC.

This clonotype was seen a handful of times. The genes are TRBV6-1 and TRBJ2-2; 11 bases match TRBD2. J lost 4 bases, V lost 8 bases, and 3 bases had no gene match. Germline V gene sequence: CDR1 MNHNS, CDR2 SASEGT. The CDR3 length is 14 residues. Written as DNA, the CDR3 is TGTGCCAGCTGGGGACTAGCGGTCACCGGGGAGCTGTTTTTT. Encoded protein: CASWGLAVTGELFF.

This clonotype was picked up a small number of times. V and J are TRBV10-3 and TRBJ1-1, with D unclear. This CDR3 is 13 amino acids long. Germline V lookup: CDR1 ENHRY, CDR2 SYGVKD. V dropped 2 bases and J dropped 8 bases, with 12 bases sitting between them. Here the CDR3 reads CAISEGTLAEAFF. The CDR3 nucleotides are TGTGCCATCAGTGAGGGCACTTTGGCGGAAGCTTTCTTT.

This clonotype was seen a handful of times. J is TRBJ1-1 and V is TRBV19, with unresolved D. The CDR3 length is 17 residues. Trimming removed 3 bases from V and 0 bases from J, with 17 bases in between. Germline assignment: CDR1 LNHDA and CDR2 SQIVND (reference sequence). This CDR3 reads CASSIGSVAPMNTEAFF. The CDR3 DNA is TGTGCCAGTAGTATTGGTTCTGTGGCCCCCATGAACACTGAAGCTTTCTTT.

The chain couples TRBV28 to TRBJ2-1; D gene uncertain. Per the germline V gene, CDR1 is MDHEN and CDR2 is SYDVKM. This CDR3 is 14 amino acids long. V was shortened by 5 bases and J by 6 bases, with 14 bases between the two germline ends. DNA for the CDR3: TGTGCCAGCAGTACCCCCCGACTCATCAATGAGCAGTTCTTC. Protein: CASSTPRLINEQFF.

This clonotype was seen only a few times. The V gene is TRBV3-1, the J gene TRBJ2-7, with 8 bases fitting TRBD2. Germline assignment: CDR1 LGHDT and CDR2 YNNKEL (reference sequence). The CDR3 is 16 amino acids. V was clipped by 0 bases and J by 3 bases; unmatched bases: 7. The CDR3 nucleotides are TGTGCCAGCAGCCAAGATCTGTCCGGGAGGGGCTACGAGCAGTACTTC. Its protein product is CASSQDLSGRGYEQYF.

The chain recombines TRBV6-2 or TRBV6-3 with TRBJ1-5; TRBD1 aligns across 8 bases. V lost 3 bases to trimming and J lost 0 bases; unmatched junction nucleotides: 10. Germline loops: CDR1 MNHEY, CDR2 SVGEGT. This CDR3 comprises 18 residues. The CDR3 DNA follows: TGTGCCAGCAGTTATGGCAGGGGGCCCATTTATAGCAATCAGCCCCAGCATTTT. Amino acid sequence: CASSYGRGPIYSNQPQHF.

This clonotype occurred a few times. The chain combines TRBV5-1 with TRBJ1-1; D possibly corresponds to TRBD1 (5 bases). Germline V gene data show CDR1 as SGHRS and CDR2 as YFSETQ. The CDR3 spans 13 residues. V lost 5 bases and J lost 4, with 12 bases in between. CDR3 DNA sequence: TGCGCCAGCAGTCGAGAAGGGGCCACTGAAGCTTTCTTT. Protein product: CASSREGATEAFF.

At least ten counts were recorded for this clonotype. The V call is TRBV12-3 or TRBV12-4, the J call TRBJ2-5; D uncertain. V was clipped by 8 bases and J by 2 bases, with 12 bases between them. The CDR3 spans 13 residues. CDR3 in DNA: TGTGCCAGCCCCTCAAAGGTGCAAGAGACCCAGTACTTC. Its translation is CASPSKVQETQYF.

This clonotype was observed a handful of times. This chain links TRBV20-1 with TRBJ2-5; D call uncertain. The CDR3 has 14 residues. V was cut by 0 bases and J by 0 bases, with 8 bases left in between. Germline CDR1 is DFQATT and CDR2 is SNEGSKA (reference sequence). The CDR3 sequence is CSARDRAYQETQYF. The CDR3 DNA is TGCAGTGCTAGAGATAGAGCGTACCAAGAGACCCAGTACTTC.

The sample holds one count of this clonotype. The chain links TRBV20-1 to TRBJ2-1, with 10 bases fitting TRBD2. CDR1 DFQATT and CDR2 SNEGSKA come from the germline V gene (reference sequence). V gave up 3 bases and J gave up 1 base; unmatched junction bases: 12. The CDR3 runs to 18 residues. Here the CDR3 reads CSASRQASSGSSYNEQFF. The CDR3 region has the DNA TGCAGTGCTAGCCGTCAAGCTTCTAGCGGGAGTTCCTACAATGAGCAGTTCTTC.

This clonotype was found a few times. This chain joins TRBV5-4 and TRBJ2-5; 8 bases match TRBD1. Germline CDR1 is SGHNT and CDR2 is YYREEE (reference sequence). This CDR3 is built from 19 residues. The trim removed 1 base at V and 0 bases at J, leaving 14 bases unmatched. DNA of the CDR3: TGTGCCAGCAGCTTGTCGGGACAGGAGACCACTTGGTACCAAGAGACCCAGTACTTC. Protein sequence: CASSLSGQETTWYQETQYF.

Regarding this clonotype: An end of the junction does not agree with germline; a read error may underlie this. J is TRBJ2-5 and V is TRBV7-2, with TRBD2 matching over 8 bases. The CDR3 has 16 residues. The germline gives CDR1 SGHTA, CDR2 FQGNSA. The CDR3 is CASNLGLLAAKETQYF. Written as DNA, the CDR3 is TGTGCCAGCAACTTAGGGTTACTAGCGGCTAAAGAGACCCAGTACTTC.

This clonotype has at least ten counts. The chain uses TRBV11-3 and TRBJ2-1; D is perhaps TRBD2 (6 bases). Germline CDR1 reads SGHNT; CDR2 reads YENEEA. V lost 2 bases, J lost 0 bases, and 14 bases lay in between. The CDR3 contains 17 residues. CDR3 DNA sequence: TGTGCCAGCAGCTTAACGATAGCGGCACACTCCTACAATGAGCAGTTCTTC. This codes for CASSLTIAAHSYNEQFF.

This clonotype has only a few counts. The chain uses TRBV2 and TRBJ2-1, with 12 bases identical to TRBD2. The CDR3 is made up of 13 amino acids. From germline, CDR1 is SNHLY and CDR2 FYNNEI. The V segment lost 6 bases and the J segment 10 bases; nucleotides outside the gene matches: 4. The CDR3 protein is CASRLGTSGEQFF. The CDR3 DNA is TGTGCCAGCAGACTGGGGACTAGCGGGGAGCAGTTCTTC. The full variable domain, in which reference TRBV2 and TRBJ2-1 provide the parts outside the CDR3, is EPEVTQTPSHQVTQMGQEVILRCVPISNHLYFYWYRQILGQKVEFLVSFYNNEISEKSEIFDDQFSVERPDGSNFTLKIRSTKLEDSAMYFCASRLGTSGEQFFGPGTRLTVL.

The chain recombines TRBV20-1 with TRBJ2-1, with TRBD2 identical over 8 bases. Germline-derived CDR1 and CDR2 are DFQATT and SNEGSKA (reference sequence). The ends lost 1 base at V and 0 bases at J; junction bases unmatched: 17. This CDR3 is 20 amino acids long. For the CDR3, the DNA is TGCAGTGCTAGAGGAACGGGCCTAAGCGGGAGTCTCCTCTCCTACAATGAGCAGTTCTTC. The encoded protein is CSARGTGLSGSLLSYNEQFF.

This chain connects TRBV20-1 to TRBJ1-2; a weak D match, TRBD1 (5 bases). Deletions cut 3 bases from V and 8 bases from J, with 19 bases between. The V gene's germline CDR1 is DFQATT and CDR2 SNEGSKA (reference sequence). This CDR3 has 14 residues. CDR3 residues: CSASGRGGKEGYTF. The CDR3 DNA reads TGCAGTGCTAGCGGGCGGGGGGGAAAGGAGGGCTACACCTTC.

V gene TRBV5-6 combines with J gene TRBJ1-4, with TRBD1 matching 9 bases. V dropped 3 bases and J dropped 8; count of bases not matched to a gene: 8. The CDR3 loop spans 15 amino acids. Germline CDR1 SGHDT, CDR2 YYEEEE. For the CDR3, the DNA is TGTGCCAGCAGCTCCAGGGGACAGGGAAGGGAAAAACTGTTTTTT. Translating it yields CASSSRGQGREKLFF. Filled out from reference TRBV5-6 and TRBJ1-4, the complete variable domain reads DAGVTQSPTHLIKTRGQQVTLRCSPKSGHDTVSWYQQALGQGPQFIFQYYEEEERQRGNFPDRFSGHQFPNYSSELNVNALLLGDSALYLCASSSRGQGREKLFFGSGTQLSVL.